What follows describes a single T cell receptor (beta chain). The antigen is not known. The CDR3 end falls 3 residues outside the read, so it is completed with the germline J gene. Additional DNA sequences in this sample encode the identical CDR3. The entry originates in a study of T cells in women clearing cervical HPV infection. Across the study: Case blood drawn at lesion detection; control blood after infection cleared. Case blood was drawn a median approximately 150 days after lesion detection. Broader study findings: TRBV6-7 abundance was lower in cases than controls (around 0.1% versus 0.15%).

TCRdb keeps only in-frame clones here, not all; method: immunoSEQ multiplex PCR. The sample has about 32,000 clones; the top ten hold 5.5% to 8.5%. Germline CDR1 and CDR2: MNHNS and SASEGT. The CDR3 is 14 amino acids. V lost 3 bases, J lost 4 bases, and 6 bases stayed unmatched. Source material: blood buffy coat. The sequence was obtained from a woman aged 18 to 75 with a cervical HPV16 infection that either progressed to CIN3+ or cleared (not recorded which). The chain has TRBV6-1 and TRBJ2-7, with 7 bases that match TRBD2. The CDR3 sequence: CASSEAGEVYEQYF. The DNA read from the CDR3 is TGTGCCAGCAGTGAGGCGGGGGAAGTTTACGAG.